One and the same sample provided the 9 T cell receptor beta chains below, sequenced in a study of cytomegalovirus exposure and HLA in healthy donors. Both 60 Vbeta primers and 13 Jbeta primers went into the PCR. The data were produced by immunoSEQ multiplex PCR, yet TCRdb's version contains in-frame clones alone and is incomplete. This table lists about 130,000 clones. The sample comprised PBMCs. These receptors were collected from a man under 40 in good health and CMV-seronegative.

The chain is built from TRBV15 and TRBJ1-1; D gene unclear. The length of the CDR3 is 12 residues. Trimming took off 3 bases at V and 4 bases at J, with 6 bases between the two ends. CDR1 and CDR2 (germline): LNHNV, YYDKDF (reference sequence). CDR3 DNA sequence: TGTGCCACCAGCAGGATCGGCACTGAAGCTTTCTTT. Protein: CATSRIGTEAFF.

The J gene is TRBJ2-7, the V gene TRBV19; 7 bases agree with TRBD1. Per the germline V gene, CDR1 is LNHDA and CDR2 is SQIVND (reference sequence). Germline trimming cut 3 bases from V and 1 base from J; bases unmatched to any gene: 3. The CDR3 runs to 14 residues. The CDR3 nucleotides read TGTGCCAGTAGTATCCGGGACAGATCCTACGAGCAGTACTTC. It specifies CASSIRDRSYEQYF.

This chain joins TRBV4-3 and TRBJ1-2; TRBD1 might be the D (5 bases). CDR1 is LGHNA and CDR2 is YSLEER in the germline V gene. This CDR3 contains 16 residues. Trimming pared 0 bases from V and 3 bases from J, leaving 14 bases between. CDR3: CASSQDGGGVDYGYTF. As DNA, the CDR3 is TGCGCCAGCAGCCAAGATGGAGGAGGGGTCGACTATGGCTACACCTTC.

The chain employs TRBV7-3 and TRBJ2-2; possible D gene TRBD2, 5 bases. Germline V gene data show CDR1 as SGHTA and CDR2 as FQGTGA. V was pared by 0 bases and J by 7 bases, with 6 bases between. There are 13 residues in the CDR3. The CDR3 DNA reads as TGTGCCAGCAGCTTAACGGCGGGCGGGGAGCTGTTTTTT. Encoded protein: CASSLTAGGELFF.

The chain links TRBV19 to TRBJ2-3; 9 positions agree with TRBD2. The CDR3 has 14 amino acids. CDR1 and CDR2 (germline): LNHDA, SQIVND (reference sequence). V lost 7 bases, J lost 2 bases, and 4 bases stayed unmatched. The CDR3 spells CASKAGGYTDTQYF. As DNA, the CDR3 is TGTGCCAGTAAGGCGGGAGGGTACACAGATACGCAGTATTTT.

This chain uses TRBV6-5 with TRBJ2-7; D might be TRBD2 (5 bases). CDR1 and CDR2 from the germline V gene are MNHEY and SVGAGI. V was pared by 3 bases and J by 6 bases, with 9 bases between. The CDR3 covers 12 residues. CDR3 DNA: TGTGCCAGCAGTTATTTAAGCGGCGAGCAGTACTTC. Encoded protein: CASSYLSGEQYF.

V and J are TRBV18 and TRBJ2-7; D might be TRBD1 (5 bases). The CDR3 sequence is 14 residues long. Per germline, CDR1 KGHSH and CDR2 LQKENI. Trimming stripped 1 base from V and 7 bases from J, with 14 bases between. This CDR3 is CASSPQSGPREQYF. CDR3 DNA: TGTGCCAGCTCACCACAGTCAGGGCCGAGGGAGCAGTACTTC.

As DNA, the CDR3 is TGTGCCAGCAGCTTAGATTCCCCTGCGCAAAAACTGTTTTTT. Translating it yields CASSLDSPAQKLFF. This chain uses TRBV11-2 with TRBJ1-4; D not certain. This CDR3 contains 14 residues. V was shortened by 0 bases and J by 9 bases, with 11 bases between the two germline ends. The germline gives CDR1 SGHAT, CDR2 FQNNGV.

The CDR3 DNA follows: TGTGCCTGGGTACTAACAGGATCGTTTACTGGGGCCAACGTCCTGACTTTC. It is translated as CAWVLTGSFTGANVLTF. This chain connects TRBV30 to TRBJ2-6; the D gene is possibly TRBD1 (5 bases). With 5 bases removed from V and 2 bases from J, the gap between germline ends came to 19 bases. The CDR3 length is 17 residues. The germline CDR1 and CDR2 sequences are GTSNPN and SVGIG (reference sequence). Based on the CDR3 plus reference TRBV30 and TRBJ2-6, the full variable domain is SQTIHQWPATLVQPVGSPLSLECTVEGTSNPNLYWYRQAAGRGLQLLFYSVGIGQISSEVPQNLSASRPQDRQFILSSKKLLLSDSGFYLCAWVLTGSFTGANVLTFGAGSRLTVL.